This is a list of T cell receptor beta chains from one sample in a study of cytomegalovirus exposure and HLA in healthy donors. This table comes from immunoSEQ multiplex PCR, and its TCRdb copy is limited to in-frame clones, with some not included. There are around 130,000 clones in the sample; over 75% occur only once, and approximately 1.7% lies in the top ten. The sample was PBMCs. These receptors were taken from a boy younger than 18 in good health and CMV-seronegative. The CDR3 runs from the conserved cysteine through the conserved F or W. The D gene is left open where the match is weak. Clone size is not always given. Where it is, it says once, few, many or a class for expanded clones.

NA	TRBD2	TRBV9	TRBJ2-3	CASSEGLAGSTDTQYF	TGTGCCAGCAGCGAGGGACTAGCGGGATCGACAGATACGCAGTATTTT
NA	TRBD1	TRBV7-9	TRBJ1-3	CASSLDRDGNTIYF	TGTGCCAGCAGCCTCGACAGGGATGGAAACACCATATATTTT
NA	NA	TRBV18	TRBJ2-7	CASSATSFDEQYF	TGTGCCAGCTCAGCTACTAGTTTCGACGAGCAGTACTTC
NA	NA	TRBV5-8	TRBJ1-2	CASSPGQANYGYTF	TGTGCCAGCAGCCCAGGACAAGCTAACTATGGCTACACCTTC
NA	TRBD1	TRBV10-3	TRBJ1-1	CASQNTQGLGNTEAFF	TGTGCCAGCCAAAATACACAGGGGTTGGGGAACACTGAAGCTTTCTTT
NA	TRBD1	TRBV7-9	TRBJ2-1	CASDTTGVMDEQFF	TGTGCCAGCGACACAACAGGGGTAATGGATGAGCAGTTCTTC
NA	NA	TRBV2	TRBJ2-1	CASSDPDEQFF	TGTGCCAGCAGTGATCCCGATGAGCAGTTCTTC
NA	NA	TRBV28	TRBJ1-5	CASSLASGNQPQHF	TGTGCCAGCAGTTTGGCCAGTGGCAATCAGCCCCAGCATTTT
NA	NA	TRBV4-3	TRBJ1-3	CASSQLPPHKLSGNTIYF	TGCGCCAGCAGCCAACTCCCACCCCATAAGCTGTCTGGAAACACCATATATTTT
NA	NA	TRBV27	TRBJ2-3	CASSSPLRRTSTDTQYF	TGTGCCAGCAGTTCCCCACTCAGACGGACTAGCACAGATACGCAGTATTTT
few	TRBD1	TRBV4-3	TRBJ1-1	CASSREQGRGTEAFF	TGCGCCAGCAGTCGAGAACAGGGGCGAGGAACTGAAGCTTTCTTT
few	TRBD2	TRBV6-1	TRBJ2-2	CASSEARLAGITGELFF	TGTGCCAGCAGTGAAGCTCGGCTAGCGGGAATCACCGGGGAGCTGTTTTTT
NA	TRBD2	TRBV10-3	TRBJ2-7	CAISPRLAEIPYEQYF	TGTGCCATCAGCCCGAGACTAGCGGAGATCCCTTACGAGCAGTACTTC
NA	NA	TRBV6-5	TRBJ2-7	CASSRGVPAYEQYF	TGTGCCAGCAGTCGAGGCGTTCCTGCCTACGAGCAGTACTTC
NA	NA	TRBV4-3	TRBJ1-1	CASSLFSGNTEAFF	TGCGCCAGCAGCCTCTTCAGCGGGAACACTGAAGCTTTCTTT
once	NA	TRBV11-2	TRBJ1-1	CASRKTGSNTEAFF	TGTGCCAGCAGGAAAACCGGGAGCAACACTGAAGCTTTCTTT
NA	TRBD1	TRBV4-3	TRBJ1-6	CASSHAMTGGDSPLHF	TGCGCCAGCAGCCATGCTATGACAGGGGGGGACTCACCCCTCCACTTT
once	TRBD1	TRBV9	TRBJ2-1	CASSVWDRSSYNEQFF	TGTGCCAGCAGCGTGTGGGACAGGAGCTCCTACAATGAGCAGTTCTTC
few	TRBD1	TRBV7-9	TRBJ1-1	CASSKGANAEAFF	TGTGCCAGCAGCAAGGGGGCGAACGCTGAAGCTTTCTTT
NA	TRBD2	TRBV19	TRBJ2-1	CASSIALRLANEQFF	TGTGCCAGTAGTATAGCCCTCCGACTAGCCAATGAGCAGTTCTTC
once	TRBD1	TRBV7-2	TRBJ1-5	CASSFSGTGQPQHF	TGTGCCAGCAGCTTTTCCGGGACAGGGCAGCCCCAGCATTTT
NA	NA	TRBV29-1	TRBJ1-1	CSVGPSTEAFF	TGCAGCGTTGGTCCTAGCACTGAAGCTTTCTTT
NA	TRBD1	TRBV7-8	TRBJ1-5	CASSKQGAQPQHF	TGTGCCAGCAGCAAACAGGGGGCTCAGCCCCAGCATTTT
NA	TRBD1	TRBV5-1	TRBJ2-7	CASSLVLPGQNSYEQYF	TGCGCCAGCAGCTTGGTCCTTCCGGGACAGAACTCCTACGAGCAGTACTTC
NA	NA	TRBV7-9	TRBJ2-2	CASSPPPGLNTGELFF	TGTGCCAGCTCTCCGCCCCCGGGACTGAACACCGGGGAGCTGTTTTTT
NA	NA	TRBV29-1	TRBJ2-7	CSVSGVHEQYF	TGCAGCGTTTCCGGGGTTCACGAGCAGTACTTC
NA	NA	TRBV6-6	TRBJ2-7	CASASAGSYEQYF	TGTGCCAGCGCTAGCGCAGGCTCCTACGAGCAGTACTTC
NA	NA	TRBV5-8	TRBJ2-7	CASSPRVYEQYF	TGTGCCAGCAGCCCCAGGGTGTACGAGCAGTACTTC
NA	NA	TRBV2	TRBJ2-1	CASSDTGISYNEQFF	TGTGCCAGCAGTGATACAGGGATCTCCTACAATGAGCAGTTCTTC
NA	NA	TRBV5-8	TRBJ2-5	CASSSRDKETQYF	TGTGCCAGCAGCTCCCGGGACAAAGAGACCCAGTACTTC
NA	NA	TRBV6-1	TRBJ1-5	CASSLAGAVNQPQHF	TGTGCCAGCAGCCTAGCGGGGGCGGTCAATCAGCCCCAGCATTTT
few	TRBD1	TRBV27	TRBJ2-5	CASSLGQGAGETQYF	TGTGCCAGCAGTTTAGGACAGGGGGCGGGAGAGACCCAGTACTTC
NA	NA	TRBV6-5	TRBJ2-7	CASSRLRGLSYEQYF	TGTGCCAGCAGCCGCCTGAGGGGACTTTCCTACGAGCAGTACTTC
NA	NA	TRBV7-2	TRBJ1-2	CASSYDVTQGDYGYTF	TGTGCCAGCAGCTACGACGTTACACAGGGCGACTATGGCTACACCTTC
NA	NA	TRBV9	TRBJ2-7	CASSVDPVAYEQYF	TGTGCCAGCAGCGTAGATCCAGTTGCCTACGAGCAGTACTTC
NA	NA	TRBV15	TRBJ2-7	CATKPGGESYEQYF	TGTGCCACCAAACCCGGCGGGGAGTCCTACGAGCAGTACTTC
NA	NA	TRBV30	TRBJ2-7	CAWSPSGHYEQYF	TGTGCCTGGAGCCCCTCCGGACACTACGAGCAGTACTTC
NA	TRBD1	TRBV10-3	TRBJ1-1	CAISIGQGNTEAFF	TGTGCCATCAGCATTGGACAGGGTAACACTGAAGCTTTCTTT
NA	TRBD2	TRBV10-3	TRBJ2-3	CAIALAGGTDTQYF	TGTGCCATCGCCCTAGCGGGAGGTACAGATACGCAGTATTTT
NA	TRBD2	TRBV6-5	TRBJ2-7	CASSYSRLAREQYF	TGTGCCAGCAGTTACTCGAGACTAGCTCGCGAGCAGTACTTC
NA	NA	TRBV5-1	TRBJ2-3	CASSLNGGGTDTQYF	TGCGCCAGCAGCTTGAATGGGGGCGGTACAGATACGCAGTATTTT
NA	TRBD2	TRBV7-2	TRBJ2-1	CASSLASGRSYNEQFF	TGTGCCAGCAGCTTAGCTAGCGGGAGATCCTACAATGAGCAGTTCTTC
NA	TRBD1	TRBV19	TRBJ1-1	CASSIGQGGTEAFF	TGTGCCAGTAGTATAGGACAGGGGGGGACTGAAGCTTTCTTT
once	TRBD2	TRBV19	TRBJ2-1	CASSAGTSGKGLTNEQFF	TGTGCCAGTTCTGCCGGGACTAGCGGGAAAGGGTTGACGAATGAGCAGTTCTTC
NA	NA	TRBV19	TRBJ2-7	CASSISGVEYEQYF	TGTGCCAGTAGTATCTCAGGGGTTGAATACGAGCAGTACTTC
NA	NA	TRBV20-1	TRBJ1-1	CKGTGNTEAFF	TGCAAGGGTACAGGGAACACTGAAGCTTTCTTT
NA	NA	TRBV30	TRBJ1-1	CAWSVSGLMNTEAFF	TGTGCCTGGAGTGTATCGGGTCTCATGAACACTGAAGCTTTCTTT